The 2 T cell receptor beta chains below come from one sample, sequenced in a study of CD8+ T cells in alopecia areata (dated by TCRdb to between 2018 and 2020). The treatment or condition label, as the study defines it: oral pan-JAK inhibitor, 5-10 mg twice daily. Library creation used the immunoSEQ multiplex PCR assay. To provide template for TCR sequencing, every sample had RNA extracted and reverse transcribed into cDNA. The table was pulled from immuneACCESS by TCRdb, which kept in-frame rearrangements only. Such tables lose some clones; where checked, under half of the loss comes from unresolved V genes, and the rest has no known cause. The sample table records fewer than 110,000 clones; over 75% of these occur just once. The top ten clonotypes cover roughly 11% of the sample. Source: CD8+ T cells sorted from blood, taken between weeks 30 and 35, from a patient treated with tofacitinib. Receptor source: a human donor with alopecia areata.

V is TRBV13 and J is TRBJ2-3; tentative D call: TRBD2 (6 bases). Germline V gene data show CDR1 as PRHDT and CDR2 as FYEKMQ (reference sequence). The length of the CDR3 is 14 residues. V was pared by 8 bases and J by 11 bases, with 23 bases between. The CDR3 sequence: CASGTRGGDQGQYF. CDR3 sequence (DNA): TGTGCCAGCGGGACCCGGGGAGGCGACCAGGGGCAGTATTTT.

The V call is TRBV29-1, the J call TRBJ2-3; TRBD2 matches at 8 bases. From germline, CDR1 is SQVTM and CDR2 ANQGSEA. This CDR3 comprises 15 residues. The V and J ends lost 7 bases and 1 base, in that order; junction bases with no gene match: 10. The CDR3 here is CSAERGKGGTDTQYF. CDR3 DNA sequence: TGCAGCGCTGAGCGGGGGAAGGGTGGCACAGATACGCAGTATTTT.